This passage covers 16 T cell receptor beta chains from one sample sequenced in a study of OX40 agonist ivuxolimab in advanced cancers. The protocol was immunoSEQ multiplex PCR, while the TCRdb copy is restricted to in-frame clones and leaves out a portion. The sample shows 40,000 or so clones, around 73% of them seen only once. The material sequenced was CD4+ or CD8+ T cells sorted from blood, taken in a trial of the OX40 agonist ivuxolimab. The receptors here all came from an adult with an advanced solid tumor such as melanoma, head and neck, liver or kidney cancer.

The V and J genes are TRBV6-5 and TRBJ2-7, with 10 bases aligning to TRBD2. CDR3 length: 16 residues. Trimming took 2 bases from V and 1 from J; bases not matched to a gene: 5. The V gene's germline CDR1 is MNHEY and CDR2 SVGAGI. The CDR3 loop reads CASSYGTSGASYEQYF. In nucleotides, the CDR3 is TGTGCCAGCAGTTACGGTACTAGCGGGGCATCCTACGAGCAGTACTTC.

CDR3 protein: CASSSLSGTQYF. DNA of the CDR3: TGTGCCAGCAGCTCTCTATCCGGCACGCAGTATTTT. V gene TRBV7-2 combines with J gene TRBJ2-3; unclear D gene. V shed 4 bases and J shed 9 bases, with 11 bases lying between them. This CDR3 region has 12 residues. The germline V gene encodes CDR1 SGHTA and CDR2 FQGNSA.

This chain connects TRBV30 to TRBJ1-1; D is uncertain. Trimming stripped 4 bases from V and 4 bases from J, with 13 bases between. Per germline, CDR1 GTSNPN and CDR2 SVGIG (reference sequence). The CDR3 extends over 13 amino acids. CDR3 region: CAWMAVGSTEAFF. The DNA for the CDR3 is TGTGCCTGGATGGCCGTCGGGAGCACTGAAGCTTTCTTT.

This clone occurred a few times. CDR3 residues: CAISDRERPLHF. The CDR3 bases are TGTGCCATCAGTGACAGGGAGAGACCCCTCCACTTT. This rearrangement joins TRBV10-3 to TRBJ1-6; D is perhaps TRBD1 (5 bases). The V end lost 3 bases, the J end lost 12 bases, and 9 bases lay between the germline ends. Germline values: CDR1 ENHRY, CDR2 SYGVKD. The CDR3 is made up of 12 amino acids.

This chain uses TRBV7-9 with TRBJ2-5, with D unresolved. The V gene lost 0 bases and the J gene lost 4 bases, with 12 bases spanning the gap. Germline V gene lookup returns CDR1 SEHNR and CDR2 FQNEAQ (reference sequence). This CDR3 has 15 residues. DNA of the CDR3: TGTGCCAGCAGCTTAGCGTTGGCAGTAGGAGAGACCCAGTACTTC. Protein sequence: CASSLALAVGETQYF.

This chain links TRBV5-1 with TRBJ2-3; 12 nucleotides match TRBD2. V shed 2 bases and J 4 bases; nucleotides not matched to a gene: 2. The CDR3 loop spans 15 amino acids. CDR1 is SGHRS, CDR2 YFSETQ, per germline. The CDR3 DNA is TGCGCCAGCAGCTTATCTAGCGGGAGGGCAGATACGCAGTATTTT. Translation gives CASSLSSGRADTQYF.

The gene calls are TRBV15 and TRBJ2-5; the D gene could be TRBD1 or TRBD2 (6 bases each). Germline lookup yields CDR1 LNHNV and CDR2 YYDKDF (reference sequence). Trimming left V 0 bases short and J 4 bases short, with 15 bases between. The CDR3 contains 16 residues. This chain's CDR3 is CATSRDNGGRGETQYF. The CDR3 DNA follows: TGTGCCACCAGCAGAGATAATGGGGGGCGGGGAGAGACCCAGTACTTC.

The chain uses TRBV4-1 and TRBJ2-1; D possibly corresponds to TRBD1 (5 bases). V dropped 4 bases and J dropped 0 bases, with 10 bases sitting between them. CDR3 length: 15 amino acids. Germline V gene lookup returns CDR1 MGHRA and CDR2 YSYEKL. CDR3 in DNA: TGCGCCAGCAGCCTGACAGCCAGCTCCTACAATGAGCAGTTCTTC. Translated: CASSLTASSYNEQFF.

The chain is built from TRBV30 and TRBJ2-7; D gene unclear. Germline CDR1 and CDR2: GTSNPN and SVGIG (reference sequence). The CDR3 has 10 residues. Trimming cost V 0 bases and J 6 bases, with 3 bases left between them. CDR3 coding DNA: TGTGCCTGGAGTGTAAGCGAGCAGTACTTC. It encodes CAWSVSEQYF. The full variable domain, rest sourced from reference TRBV30 and TRBJ2-7, is SQTIHQWPATLVQPVGSPLSLECTVEGTSNPNLYWYRQAAGRGLQLLFYSVGIGQISSEVPQNLSASRPQDRQFILSSKKLLLSDSGFYLCAWSVSEQYFGPGTRLTVT.

This clone was observed a handful of times. This chain connects TRBV11-2 to TRBJ1-5; maybe TRBD1 (5 bases). CDR1 and CDR2 from the germline V gene are SGHAT and FQNNGV. The CDR3 runs to 16 residues. V lost 5 bases, J lost 5 bases, and 19 bases lay in between. The CDR3 sequence is CASSPTEGGADQPQHF. In DNA, the CDR3 is TGTGCCAGCAGCCCGACAGAGGGAGGGGCGGATCAGCCCCAGCATTTT.

This clone ranks as medium-sized. The rearrangement joins TRBV28 to TRBJ1-2, with 9 bases fitting TRBD1. The V gene's germline CDR1 is MDHEN and CDR2 SYDVKM. With 6 bases clipped from V and 10 bases from J, the junction kept 12 bases outside the gene matches. The length of the CDR3 is 14 residues. The CDR3 DNA reads TGTGCCAGCAGCTCATCCGGGACAGGGTACGACTACACCTTC. Translating it yields CASSSSGTGYDYTF.

The sample holds one count of this clone. The V gene is TRBV6-5, the J gene TRBJ2-2, with D perhaps being TRBD1 or TRBD2 (5 bases each). The CDR3 loop spans 14 amino acids. V was cut by 6 bases and J by 11 bases, with 19 bases left in between. Looked up from germline, CDR1 is MNHEY and CDR2 is SVGAGI. The CDR3 protein is CASRLGRSLGELFF. The CDR3 nucleotides read TGTGCCAGCAGATTGGGACGGAGCCTGGGTGAGCTGTTTTTT.

V gene TRBV9 combines with J gene TRBJ1-1; D perhaps matches TRBD1 (5 bases). The germline V gene has CDR1 SGDLS and CDR2 YYNGEE. V dropped 0 bases and J dropped 4 bases, with 19 bases sitting between them. This CDR3 has 17 amino acids. CDR3 loop: CASSVAEFGAVATEAFF. CDR3 DNA: TGTGCCAGCAGCGTAGCTGAGTTTGGGGCAGTGGCCACTGAAGCTTTCTTT. The variable domain in full, completed from reference TRBV9 and TRBJ1-1, reads DSGVTQTPKHLITATGQRVTLRCSPRSGDLSVYWYQQSLDQGLQFLIQYYNGEERAKGNILERFSAQQFPDLHSELNLSSLELGDSALYFCASSVAEFGAVATEAFFGQGTRLTVV.

This sequence joins TRBV7-2 and TRBJ2-1, with a weak D call TRBD1 (6 bases). V was pared by 1 base and J by 9 bases, with 13 bases between. This CDR3 spans 14 amino acids. CDR1 and CDR2 (germline): SGHTA, FQGNSA. CDR3 in DNA: TGTGCCAGCAGCTTAGAGGGGGTGATCGGTGAGCAGTTCTTC. Protein sequence: CASSLEGVIGEQFF.

This clone is labeled as medium-sized. V is TRBV5-1 and J is TRBJ2-7; 8 bases match TRBD2. CDR1 and CDR2 (germline): SGHRS, YFSETQ. CDR3 length: 16 residues. Trimming removed 0 bases from V and 3 bases from J; junction bases left unmatched: 8. As DNA, the CDR3 is TGCGCCAGCAGCTTGGAAGAGACTAGCGAGTTCTACGAGCAGTACTTC. It yields the protein CASSLEETSEFYEQYF.

Worth noting for this clone: Within the sample, other DNA sequences also encode this same CDR3. This chain joins TRBV9 and TRBJ2-2, with D uncertain. V lost 4 bases and J 6 bases, leaving 16 bases between the germline ends. Germline lookup yields CDR1 SGDLS and CDR2 YYNGEE. The CDR3 is 15 amino acids. The chain's CDR3 is CASSLDPGRAGELFF. CDR3 coding DNA: TGTGCCAGCAGCCTGGACCCGGGTCGGGCCGGGGAGCTGTTTTTT. Full variable domain (rest looked up from reference TRBV9 and TRBJ2-2): DSGVTQTPKHLITATGQRVTLRCSPRSGDLSVYWYQQSLDQGLQFLIQYYNGEERAKGNILERFSAQQFPDLHSELNLSSLELGDSALYFCASSLDPGRAGELFFGEGSRLTVL.